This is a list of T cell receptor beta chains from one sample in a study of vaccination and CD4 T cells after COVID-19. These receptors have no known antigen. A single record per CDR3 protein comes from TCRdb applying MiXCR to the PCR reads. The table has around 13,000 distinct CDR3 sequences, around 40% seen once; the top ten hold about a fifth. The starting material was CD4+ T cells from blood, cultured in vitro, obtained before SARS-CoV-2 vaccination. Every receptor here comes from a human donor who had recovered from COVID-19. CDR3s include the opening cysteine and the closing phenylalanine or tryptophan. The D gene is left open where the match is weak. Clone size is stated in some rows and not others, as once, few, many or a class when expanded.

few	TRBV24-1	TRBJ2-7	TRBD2	CATSDTVAGGPYEQYF	TGTGCCACCAGTGATACCGTAGCGGGAGGGCCTTACGAGCAGTACTTC
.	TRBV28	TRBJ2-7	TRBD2	CASNPGGKFYEQYF	TGTGCCAGCAACCCGGGGGGGAAATTCTACGAGCAGTACTTC
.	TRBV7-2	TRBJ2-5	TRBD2	CASSLREVAAHETQYF	TGTGCCAGCAGCCTGCGGGAGGTAGCGGCCCACGAGACCCAGTACTTC
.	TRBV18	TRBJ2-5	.	CASSPGETQYF	TGTGCCAGCTCACCGGGGGAGACCCAGTACTTC
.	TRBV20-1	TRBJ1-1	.	CSARNRPSSTEAFF	TGCAGTGCTAGGAACAGGCCCTCTTCCACTGAAGCTTTCTTT
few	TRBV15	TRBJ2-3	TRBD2	CATSGLLAGAADTQYF	TGTGCCACCAGCGGATTACTAGCGGGAGCGGCAGATACGCAGTATTTT
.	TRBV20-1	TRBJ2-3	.	CSARDHLGTDTQYF	TGCAGTGCTAGGGACCACCTCGGCACAGATACGCAGTATTTT
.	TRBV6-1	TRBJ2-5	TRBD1	CASSEGTGVGETQYF	TGTGCCAGCAGTGAAGGGACAGGGGTAGGCGAGACCCAGTACTTC
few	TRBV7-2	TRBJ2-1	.	CASSLAVTVNNEQFF	TGTGCCAGCAGCTTAGCCGTGACGGTGAACAATGAGCAGTTCTTC
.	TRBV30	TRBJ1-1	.	CAWVMNTEAFF	TGTGCCTGGGTGATGAACACTGAAGCTTTCTTT
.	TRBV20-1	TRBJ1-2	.	CSARENVNYGYTF	TGCAGTGCTAGAGAAAACGTGAACTATGGCTACACCTTC
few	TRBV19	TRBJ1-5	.	CASTTGDNQPQHF	TGTGCCAGTACGACAGGCGATAATCAGCCCCAGCATTTT
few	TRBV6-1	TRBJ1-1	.	CASTNPAQNTEAFF	TGTGCCAGCACCAACCCTGCACAGAACACTGAAGCTTTCTTT
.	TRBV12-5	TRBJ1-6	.	CASGLLVNSPLHF	TGTGCTAGTGGTTTGCTGGTTAATTCACCCCTCCACTTT
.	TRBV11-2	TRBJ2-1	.	CASSLQGNEQFF	TGTGCCAGCAGCCTTCAAGGCAATGAGCAGTTCTTC
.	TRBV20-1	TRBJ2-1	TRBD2	CSAETGTSIDEQFF	TGCAGTGCTGAAACCGGGACTAGCATCGATGAGCAGTTCTTC
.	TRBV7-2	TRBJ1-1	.	CASSLGFSASVAFF	TGTGCCAGCAGCTTAGGGTTCTCAGCCTCAGTCGCTTTCTTT
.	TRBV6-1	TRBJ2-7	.	CASSVNSYEQYF	TGTGCCAGCAGTGTTAACTCGTACGAGCAGTACTTC
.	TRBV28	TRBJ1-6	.	CASSHGYNSPLHF	TGTGCCAGCAGTCACGGCTATAATTCACCCCTCCACTTT
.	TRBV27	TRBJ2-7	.	CASSPTRVVGYEQYF	TGTGCCAGCAGTCCAACCAGGGTGGTCGGCTACGAGCAGTACTTC
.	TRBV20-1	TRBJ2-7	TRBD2	CSAGRGSGSYEQYF	TGCAGTGCTGGGCGGGGTAGCGGGAGCTACGAGCAGTACTTC
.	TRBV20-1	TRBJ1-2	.	CSAWTVYGYTF	TGCAGTGCTTGGACAGTCTATGGCTACACCTTC
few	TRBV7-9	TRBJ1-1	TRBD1	CASSADRLGTEAFF	TGTGCCAGCAGCGCGGACAGGCTAGGGACTGAAGCTTTCTTT
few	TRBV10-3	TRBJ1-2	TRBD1	CANGQGANYGYTF	TGTGCCAACGGACAGGGGGCCAACTATGGCTACACCTTC
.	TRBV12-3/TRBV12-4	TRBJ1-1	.	CASSKNTEAFF	TGTGCCAGCAGTAAGAACACTGAAGCTTTCTTT
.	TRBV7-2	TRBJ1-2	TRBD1	CASSSLSTGVDGYTF	TGTGCCAGCAGCTCGCTAAGCACAGGGGTTGATGGCTACACCTTC
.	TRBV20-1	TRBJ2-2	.	CSARKQDNTGELFF	TGCAGTGCTAGAAAACAGGACAACACCGGGGAGCTGTTTTTT
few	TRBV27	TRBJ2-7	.	CASRRELGFYEQYF	TGTGCCAGCAGGCGAGAGCTGGGGTTCTACGAGCAGTACTTC
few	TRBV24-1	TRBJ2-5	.	CATSPHGTPETQYF	TGTGCCACCTCGCCCCACGGGACACCGGAGACCCAGTACTTC
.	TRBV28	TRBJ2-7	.	CASSTSTWQYF	TGTGCCAGCAGTACCTCGACGTGGCAGTACTTC
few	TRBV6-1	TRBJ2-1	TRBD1	CASSGQGFGEQFF	TGTGCCAGCAGTGGACAGGGTTTTGGTGAGCAGTTCTTC
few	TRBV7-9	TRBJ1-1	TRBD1	CASSHFRQGTEAFF	TGTGCCAGCAGCCATTTTCGACAGGGCACTGAAGCTTTCTTT
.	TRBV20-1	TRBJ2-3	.	CSARAGSGDTQYF	TGCAGTGCTAGGGCGGGGTCCGGCGATACGCAGTATTTT
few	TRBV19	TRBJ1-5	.	CASKARASDPQHF	TGTGCCAGTAAGGCCCGGGCTTCAGACCCCCAGCATTTT
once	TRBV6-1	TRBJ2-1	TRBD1	CASTVDRGYNEQFF	TGTGCCAGCACCGTGGACAGGGGTTACAATGAGCAGTTCTTC
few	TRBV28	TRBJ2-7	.	CASSLTSRAPYEQYF	TGTGCCAGCAGTTTAACATCCAGGGCTCCCTACGAGCAGTACTTC